This TCR beta chain was sequenced for a study of identical twins. Study outcomes and limitations: A partial confounding effect on zero-insertion analyses could come from invariant MAIT and iNKT cells. Its conclusions, products of cross-sectional statistical analysis, did not come from following the same donors.

In its sample, this clonotype was seen a few times. The antigen remains unidentified. Healthy Caucasians provided all donations. TCRdb recomputed calls from the 5' RACE reads with MiXCR, one row per CDR3 protein. The table shows about 530,000 distinct CDR3 sequences, with around 20% occurring only once. CDR3 length: 17 residues. V shed 1 base and J 1 base; nucleotides not matched to a gene: 7. Per germline, CDR1 MGHRA and CDR2 YSYEKL. These records were also assigned to another study, of yellow fever vaccine responses in identical twins. This second report adds: In identical twins, vaccine T cell responses appeared partly shared and partly individual.

The sequence came from a woman in her late teens or twenties in good health. The sample taken for sequencing was CD4+ T cells sorted from blood. The V gene is TRBV4-1, the J gene TRBJ2-1; TRBD2 agrees at 7 bases. This chain's CDR3 is CASSQGRTRPSYNEQFF. CDR3 in DNA: TGCGCCAGCAGCCAAGGTAGGACTAGACCTTCCTACAATGAGCAGTTCTTC.